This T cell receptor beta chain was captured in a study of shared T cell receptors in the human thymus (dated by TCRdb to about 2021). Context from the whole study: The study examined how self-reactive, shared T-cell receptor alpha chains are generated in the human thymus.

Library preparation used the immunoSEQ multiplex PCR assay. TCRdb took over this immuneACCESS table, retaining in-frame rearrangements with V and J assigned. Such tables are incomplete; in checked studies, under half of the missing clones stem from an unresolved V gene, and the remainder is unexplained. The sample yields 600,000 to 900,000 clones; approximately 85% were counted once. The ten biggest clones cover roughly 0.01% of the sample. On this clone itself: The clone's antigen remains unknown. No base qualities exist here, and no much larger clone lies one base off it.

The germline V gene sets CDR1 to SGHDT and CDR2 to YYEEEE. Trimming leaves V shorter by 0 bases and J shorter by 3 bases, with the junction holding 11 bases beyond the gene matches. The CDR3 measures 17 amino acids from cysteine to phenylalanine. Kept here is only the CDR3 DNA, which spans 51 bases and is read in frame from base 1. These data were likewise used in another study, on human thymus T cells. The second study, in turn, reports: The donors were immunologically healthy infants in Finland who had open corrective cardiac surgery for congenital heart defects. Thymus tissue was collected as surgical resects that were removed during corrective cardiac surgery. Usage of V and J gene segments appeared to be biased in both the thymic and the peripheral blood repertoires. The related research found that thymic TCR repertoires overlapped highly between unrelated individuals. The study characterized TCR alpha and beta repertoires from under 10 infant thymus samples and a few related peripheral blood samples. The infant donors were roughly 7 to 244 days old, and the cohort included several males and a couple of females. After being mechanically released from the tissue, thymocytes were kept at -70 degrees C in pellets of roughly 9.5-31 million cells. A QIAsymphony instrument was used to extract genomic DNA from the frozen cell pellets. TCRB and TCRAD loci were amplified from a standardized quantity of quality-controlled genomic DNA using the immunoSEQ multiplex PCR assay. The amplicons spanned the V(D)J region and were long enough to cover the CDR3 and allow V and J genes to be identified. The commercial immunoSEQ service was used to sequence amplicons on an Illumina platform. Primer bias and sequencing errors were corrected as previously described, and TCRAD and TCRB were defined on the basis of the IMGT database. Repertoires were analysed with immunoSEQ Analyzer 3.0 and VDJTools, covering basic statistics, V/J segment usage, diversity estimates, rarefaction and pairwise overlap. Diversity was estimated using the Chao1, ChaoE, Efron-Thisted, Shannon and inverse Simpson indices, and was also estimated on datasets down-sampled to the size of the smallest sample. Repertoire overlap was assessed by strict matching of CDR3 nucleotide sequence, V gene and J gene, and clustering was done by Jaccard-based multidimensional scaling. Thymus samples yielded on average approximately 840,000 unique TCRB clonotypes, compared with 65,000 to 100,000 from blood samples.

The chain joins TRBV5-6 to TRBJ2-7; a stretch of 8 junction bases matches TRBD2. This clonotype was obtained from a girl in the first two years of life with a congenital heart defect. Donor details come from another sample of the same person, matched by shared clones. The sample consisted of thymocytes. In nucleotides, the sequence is TGTGCCAGCAGCTTGGGAAGGGGACTAGATACGGACTACGAGCAGTACTTC. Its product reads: CASSLGRGLDTDYEQYF.